The 17 T cell receptor beta chains below come from one sample, sequenced in a study of metastatic and nonmetastatic thyroid tumors. Ahead of thyroid surgery, no patient had received treatment of any kind. TCRdb recomputed clones from the PCR reads via MiXCR. The data show tens of thousands of clones, about 12% seen once. The sequencing sample was made of blood. The receptors shown here come from a male donor with papillary thyroid cancer or a benign thyroid nodule (not recorded which). Some clones in this sample may be carry-over from other donors' samples.

This clone was counted ten times or more. The chain couples TRBV7-3 to TRBJ2-6; D unclear. With 6 bases removed from V and 1 base from J, the gap between germline ends came to 4 bases. Per germline, CDR1 SGHTA and CDR2 FQGTGA. The CDR3 extends over 13 amino acids. The CDR3 here is CASRPSGANVLTF. CDR3 in DNA: TGTGCCAGCAGGCCTTCTGGGGCCAACGTCCTGACTTTC.

The table lists this clone with many counts. The chain has TRBV10-1 and TRBJ1-5; perhaps TRBD1 as D (5 bases). The V gene's germline CDR1 is WNHNN and CDR2 SYGVQD (reference sequence). With 10 bases removed from V and 4 bases from J, the gap between germline ends came to 14 bases. This CDR3 has 13 residues. The CDR3 loop reads CATSEGPNQPQHF. CDR3 sequence (DNA): TGCGCCACGTCCGAGGGGCCAAATCAGCCCCAGCATTTT.

This clone was detected only a few times. The chain has TRBV6-5 and TRBJ2-1; TRBD2 is a possible D gene (5 bases). With 4 bases removed from V and 10 bases from J, the gap between germline ends came to 20 bases. The CDR3 extends over 15 amino acids. Per the germline V gene, CDR1 is MNHEY and CDR2 is SVGAGI. CDR3 protein: CASSSSSGMAGEQFF. The CDR3 nucleotides read TGTGCCAGCAGTTCCTCCTCCGGGATGGCCGGGGAGCAGTTCTTC.

In its sample, this clone was seen many times. V usage is TRBV5-1 and J usage is TRBJ2-2, with no clear D. This CDR3 has 13 amino acids. V was clipped by 0 bases and J by 7 bases, with 7 bases between them. Germline loops: CDR1 SGHRS, CDR2 YFSETQ. Written as DNA, the CDR3 is TGCGCCAGCAGCTTGGAGGTGGTCGGGGAGCTGTTTTTT. Protein: CASSLEVVGELFF.

V gene TRBV18 combines with J gene TRBJ2-1, with 7 bases that match TRBD2. Unmatched junction bases numbered 8, after V lost 3 bases and J lost 6 bases. Germline CDR1 KGHSH, CDR2 LQKENI. The CDR3 spans 15 residues. The CDR3 nucleotides are TGTGCCAGCTCACCTCCGGGACTATATTCCAATGAGCAGTTCTTC. Protein product: CASSPPGLYSNEQFF.

The chain has TRBV20-1 and TRBJ2-7; D might be TRBD1 or TRBD2, each matching 6 bases. The CDR3 length is 13 residues. Germline lookup yields CDR1 DFQATT and CDR2 SNEGSKA (reference sequence). Trimming removed 7 bases at V and 3 bases at J, with 16 bases between. As DNA, the CDR3 is TGCAGTGTCTATGAGGGGGGAGGCTACGAGCAGTACTTC. Translated, it gives CSVYEGGGYEQYF.

Remarks on this clone: The junction differs from germline at one of its ends, possibly a read error. The V call is TRBV12-3 or TRBV12-4, the J call TRBJ2-7, with 8 bases lining up with TRBD1. CDR3 size: 14 residues. CDR3 sequence: CTSSLGQGRHEHYF. The CDR3 nucleotides read TGTACCAGCAGTCTCGGACAGGGCCGGCACGAGCATTACTTC.

This clone came up a few times. The rearrangement joins TRBV18 to TRBJ2-7; 8 positions agree with TRBD2. The CDR3 loop spans 16 amino acids. The V and J ends lost 0 bases and 2 bases, in that order; junction bases with no gene match: 6. Per the germline V gene, CDR1 is KGHSH and CDR2 is LQKENI. CDR3 DNA sequence: TGTGCCAGCTCACCACCGGTAGCGGGGCTCGCCTACGAGCAGTACTTC. Encoded protein: CASSPPVAGLAYEQYF.

In this sample, this clone turned up many times. This rearrangement joins TRBV7-6 to TRBJ2-1; tentatively, D is TRBD1 (6 bases). This CDR3 comprises 16 residues. In germline, CDR1 is SGHVS, CDR2 FNYEAQ. The germline V and J ends were trimmed by 2 bases and 2 bases, with 13 bases remaining between them. The CDR3 sequence: CASSLPTGGPYNEQFF. The CDR3 DNA reads TGTGCCAGCAGCTTACCGACAGGAGGTCCCTACAATGAGCAGTTCTTC.

This clone was detected ten times or more. This rearrangement joins TRBV4-3 to TRBJ2-7; no definite D call. CDR3 length equals 14 residues. Trimming stripped 0 bases from V and 1 base from J, with 7 bases between. Germline CDR1 and CDR2: LGHNA and YSLEER. The CDR3 sequence is CASSQDSYSYEQYF. The CDR3 DNA follows: TGCGCCAGCAGCCAAGATTCCTATTCCTACGAGCAGTACTTC.

This clone was counted a few times. A read error may produce the germline difference seen at one junction end. The chain carries TRBV27 and TRBJ1-2; TRBD1 matches 9 bases. Germline V gene data show CDR1 as MNHEY and CDR2 as SMNVEV (reference sequence). The CDR3 spans 14 residues. As DNA, the CDR3 is TGTTCCAGCAGCCCCGGGACAGGGTCCTATGGCTACACCTTC. Protein sequence: CSSSPGTGSYGYTF.

This chain links TRBV6-1 with TRBJ2-2; no reliable D call. The germline V gene encodes CDR1 MNHNS and CDR2 SASEGT. The CDR3 totals 14 residues. Trimming pared 7 bases from V and 2 bases from J, leaving 11 bases between. The CDR3 here is CASKRALNTGELFF. The CDR3 DNA reads as TGTGCCAGCAAGCGAGCCCTCAACACCGGGGAGCTGTTTTTT.

The sample holds many counts of this clone. This rearrangement joins TRBV6-5 to TRBJ1-1; no clear D gene. This CDR3 is 15 amino acids long. Trimming stripped 0 bases from V and 0 bases from J, with 8 bases between. Per germline, CDR1 MNHEY and CDR2 SVGAGI. CDR3 residues: CASSYSFEVNTEAFF. Written as DNA, the CDR3 is TGTGCCAGCAGTTACTCTTTTGAGGTGAACACTGAAGCTTTCTTT.

This clone was recorded many times. The rearrangement joins TRBV12-3 or TRBV12-4 to TRBJ1-4; weak D call: TRBD1 (5 bases). V gave up 7 bases and J gave up 6 bases, with 12 bases separating them. There are 13 residues in the CDR3. The DNA for the CDR3 is TGTGCCAGCACAACCGGGACGGATGAAAAACTGTTTTTT. Its translation: CASTTGTDEKLFF.

This clone has a handful of counts. The chain joins TRBV6-2 or TRBV6-3 to TRBJ2-7; D unresolved. The CDR3 is 18 residues long. Germline CDR1 and CDR2: MNHEY and SVGEGT. Between the trimmed V and J ends, which lost 0 bases and 0 bases, there was a span of 18 bases. CDR3 amino acids: CASSYSIERGGDSYEQYF. CDR3 DNA: TGTGCCAGCAGTTACTCTATAGAAAGAGGTGGGGACTCCTACGAGCAGTACTTC.

The V gene is TRBV30, the J gene TRBJ1-5; 7 nucleotides align to TRBD1. V shed 0 bases and J 6 bases; nucleotides not matched to a gene: 8. The CDR3 has 15 residues. Germline V gives CDR1 GTSNPN, CDR2 SVGIG (reference sequence). CDR3 region: CAWSVQGQGSQPQHF. CDR3 DNA sequence: TGTGCCTGGAGTGTACAGGGGCAGGGGTCTCAGCCCCAGCATTTT. The full variable domain, rest sourced from reference TRBV30 and TRBJ1-5, is SQTIHQWPATLVQPVGSPLSLECTVEGTSNPNLYWYRQAAGRGLQLLFYSVGIGQISSEVPQNLSASRPQDRQFILSSKKLLLSDSGFYLCAWSVQGQGSQPQHFGDGTRLSIL.

This clone counts as medium-sized. The rearrangement joins TRBV27 to TRBJ2-7; D is uncertain. CDR3 length: 13 amino acids. The germline V gene encodes CDR1 MNHEY and CDR2 SMNVEV (reference sequence). Trimming removed 5 bases at V and 3 bases at J, with 11 bases between. CDR3 nucleotide sequence: TGTGCCAGCAGTGATGGGAATAACTACGAGCAGTACTTC. Amino acid sequence: CASSDGNNYEQYF.